Following are 29 T cell receptor beta chains from one sample sequenced in a study of glioma-infiltrating T cells. The iRepertoire nested amplicon-rescue multiplex PCR amplified TCR alpha and beta CDR3s from RNA. TCRdb ran MiXCR on the multiplex PCR reads and lists one entry per CDR3 protein. The sample has under 200,000 distinct CDR3 sequences, about 40% seen once. The sample taken for sequencing was glioma tissue, nonneoplastic brain tissue, or PBMCs (not recorded which). The source is a human donor with low-grade glioma or glioblastoma, undergoing nonglioma brain surgery, or in good health (not recorded which).

Concerning this clonotype: An end of the junction does not agree with germline; a read error may underlie this. The chain carries TRBV27 and TRBJ2-6; tentatively, D is TRBD1 (6 bases). The germline V gene has CDR1 MNHEY and CDR2 SMNVEV (reference sequence). This CDR3 has 16 amino acids. The CDR3 bases are TGTGCCAGCAGTATGGACAGCCGCTCTGGGGCCAACGTCCGGACTTTC. It codes for CASSMDSRSGANVRTF.

With regard to this clonotype: This may stem from a read error, because a much larger clone lies one nucleotide away. The DNA is omitted, as the CDR3 cannot be located on it reliably, and the CDR3 follows TCRdb's listing. V and J are TRBV12-3 or TRBV12-4 and TRBJ1-3. Including both end residues, the CDR3 is 13 amino acids long. CDR3 region: CASSFASGNTTYF.

This clonotype came up many times. CDR3 sequence reads: CSARGGVNEQFF. In nucleotides, the CDR3 is TGCAGTGCACGGGGGGGAGTTAATGAGCAGTTCTTC. V and J are TRBV20-1 and TRBJ2-1; 8 bases line up with TRBD2. J lost 7 bases, V lost 6 bases, and 5 bases had no gene match. Germline V gives CDR1 DFQATT, CDR2 SNEGSKA (reference sequence). The length of the CDR3 is 12 residues.

As concerns this clonotype: Just one base apart from a much larger clone, this may be a read error. The chain carries TRBV12-3 or TRBV12-4 and TRBJ1-1; 7 bases map to TRBD1. The CDR3 consists of 13 residues. For the CDR3, the DNA is TGTGCCATTTTGGACAGGACGAACACTAAAGCTTTCTTT. This gives the protein CAILDRTNTKAFF.

This clonotype was detected many times. The chain joins TRBV28 to TRBJ2-5; D gene unclear. Looked up from germline, CDR1 is MDHEN and CDR2 is SYDVKM. V was cut by 3 bases and J by 0 bases, with 11 bases left in between. This CDR3 contains 15 residues. Written as DNA, the CDR3 is TGTGCCAGCAGTTTGGAGCATTCGTACCAAGAGACCCAGTACTTC. It is translated as CASSLEHSYQETQYF. Together with reference TRBV28 and TRBJ2-5, the CDR3 gives the full variable domain: DVKVTQSSRYLVKRTGEKVFLECVQDMDHENMFWYRQDPGLGLRLIYFSYDVKMKEKGDIPEGYSVSREKKERFSLILESASTNQTSMYLCASSLEHSYQETQYFGPGTRLLVL.

This clonotype was recorded a few times. Here the CDR3 reads CASSPGGSSGNTIYF. As DNA, the CDR3 is TGTGCCAGCTCACCAGGAGGGAGCTCTGGAAACACCATATATTTT. The V and J genes are TRBV18 and TRBJ1-3, with unresolved D. CDR1 and CDR2 from the germline V gene are KGHSH and LQKENI. This CDR3 comprises 15 residues. V was clipped by 2 bases and J by 0 bases, with 8 bases between them.

Remarks on this clonotype: Germline and junction disagree at one end, which may indicate a read error. The chain carries TRBV19 and TRBJ1-5; no definite D call. This CDR3 comprises 15 residues. Germline CDR1 and CDR2: LNHDA and SQIVND (reference sequence). The CDR3 bases are TGTGCCAGTAGTTTCGGCGATTATAGCAATAAGCCCCAGCATTTT. Translating it yields CASSFGDYSNKPQHF.

Details on this clonotype: A much larger clone differs by one base, so this may be a read error. The chain joins TRBV12-3 or TRBV12-4 to TRBJ2-3; D not resolved. The CDR3 spans 12 residues. The CDR3 sequence is CASSFYPDAQYF. The CDR3 nucleotides are TGTGCCAGCAGTTTTTATCCAGATGCGCAGTATTTT.

V is TRBV12-3 or TRBV12-4 and J is TRBJ2-1; TRBD2 matches at 7 bases. The length of the CDR3 is 16 residues. Trimming took 1 base from V and 2 from J; bases not matched to a gene: 5. CDR3 region: CASSLGGSRTYNEQFF. The DNA of the CDR3 is TGTGCCAGCAGTTTAGGCGGGAGCCGCACCTACAATGAGCAGTTCTTC.

The chain links TRBV29-1 to TRBJ1-1; D not certain. Trimming cost V 7 bases and J 6 bases, with 18 bases left between them. Germline V gene data show CDR1 as SQVTM and CDR2 as ANQGSEA. This CDR3 is built from 13 residues. The CDR3 nucleotides are TGCAGCGCAGTAGACACAGTTTTTGCTGAAGCTTTCTTT. It encodes CSAVDTVFAEAFF.

This clonotype was recorded a few times. V gene TRBV24-1 combines with J gene TRBJ1-5; tentative D call: TRBD1 (5 bases). Per germline, CDR1 KGHDR and CDR2 SFDVKD. Trimming removed 5 bases at V and 3 bases at J, with 10 bases between. This CDR3 is built from 14 residues. CDR3 protein: CATSGVGANQPQHF. CDR3 coding DNA: TGTGCCACCAGTGGAGTAGGGGCCAATCAGCCCCAGCATTTT.

The DNA of the CDR3 is TGTGCCAGTTATGGAGAAACTGAAGCTTTCTTT. Its protein is CASYGETEAFF. The chain couples TRBV6-6 to TRBJ1-1; no reliable D call. The germline V gene has CDR1 MNHNY and CDR2 SVGAGI (reference sequence). The CDR3 contains 11 residues. With 9 bases removed from V and 5 bases from J, the gap between germline ends came to 10 bases.

To note about this clonotype: A much more abundant neighbour one base away suggests this may be a read error. The V call is TRBV20-1, the J call TRBJ2-1; tentatively, D is TRBD1 or TRBD2 (5 bases each). Germline V lookup: CDR1 DFQATT, CDR2 SNEGSKA (reference sequence). The CDR3 is 14 amino acids. The CDR3 is CIRWLGPVNNEQFF. The CDR3 DNA follows: TGCATCCGTTGGTTGGGACCAGTAAACAATGAGCAGTTCTTC.

The table lists this clonotype with a few counts. V and J are TRBV19 and TRBJ1-5; D not certain. The V gene lost 1 base and the J gene lost 7 bases, with 8 bases spanning the gap. The CDR3 has 13 residues. Germline V gene data show CDR1 as LNHDA and CDR2 as SQIVND (reference sequence). The DNA of the CDR3 is TGTGCCAGTAGTATAGGCGACGGACAGCCCCAGCATTTT. Residues: CASSIGDGQPQHF.

Of note for this clonotype: One end of the junction is discordant with germline, which a read error may explain. V and J are TRBV7-2 and TRBJ1-1; tentatively, D is TRBD1 (6 bases). CDR3 length: 15 residues. CDR1 SGHTA and CDR2 FQGNSA come from the germline V gene. CDR3 DNA: TGTGCCAGCAGCCAGGACAGCGCCCTTTCCACTGAAGCTCTCTTT. Protein: CASSQDSALSTEALF.

There are a few counts of this clonotype. The V call is TRBV3-1, the J call TRBJ1-2; D is unclear. Trimming removed 2 bases at V and 0 bases at J, with 19 bases between. The CDR3 totals 18 residues. Per germline, CDR1 LGHDT and CDR2 YNNKEL (reference sequence). CDR3 in DNA: TGTGCCAGCAGCCAAACTTCGTCTCTGGGCCCGCCTAACTATGGCTACACCTTC. Its translation is CASSQTSSLGPPNYGYTF.

V and J are TRBV7-9 and TRBJ1-6, with 9 nucleotides matching TRBD1. J was trimmed by 5 bases and V by 6 bases; bases with no gene match: 2. The CDR3 covers 14 residues. Germline V gene data show CDR1 as SEHNR and CDR2 as FQNEAQ (reference sequence). The CDR3 coding sequence is TGTGCCAGCAGACAGGGGGCGGATAATTCACCCCTCCACTTT. It yields the protein CASRQGADNSPLHF. Together with reference TRBV7-9 and TRBJ1-6, the CDR3 gives the full variable domain: DTGVSQNPRHKITKRGQNVTFRCDPISEHNRLYWYRQTLGQGPEFLTYFQNEAQLEKSRLLSDRFSAERPKGSFSTLEIQRTEQGDSAMYLCASRQGADNSPLHFGNGTRLTVT.

The chain couples TRBV25-1 to TRBJ1-2; no reliable D call. Trimming left V 4 bases short and J 5 bases short, with 14 bases between. This CDR3 has 14 residues. From germline, CDR1 is MGHDK and CDR2 SYGVNS. CDR3 sequence (DNA): TGTGCCAGCAGTGGTCTCGGAGGGAGATATGGCTACACCTTC. This codes for CASSGLGGRYGYTF.

This clonotype was recorded many times. V and J are TRBV6-1 and TRBJ2-7, with a tentative D call TRBD1 (6 bases). Germline V CDR1 and CDR2: MNHNS, SASEGT. The CDR3 is 16 residues long. Trimming took 5 bases from V and 0 from J, leaving 17 bases between them. For the CDR3, the DNA is TGTGCCAGCAGTTCACAGGGACAAGGGGGCTCCTACGAGCAGTACTTC. This sequence encodes CASSSQGQGGSYEQYF.

Turning to this clonotype: At one boundary the junction diverges from the germline segment, which might be a read error. Written as DNA, the CDR3 is TGCGCCAGCAGCCGATGGAAGGGCTTTCAAAACTATGGATACACCTTC. Its protein product is CASSRWKGFQNYGYTF. The chain has TRBV4-1 and TRBJ1-2; D is undetermined. CDR1 is MGHRA and CDR2 is YSYEKL in the germline V gene. This CDR3 has 16 residues.

This clonotype showed up just a few times. The chain carries TRBV5-1 and TRBJ2-1; unclear D gene. With 0 bases removed from V and 0 bases from J, the gap between germline ends came to 7 bases. This CDR3 has 15 residues. CDR1 is SGHRS, CDR2 YFSETQ, per germline. CDR3 nucleotide sequence: TGCGCCAGCAGCTTGGAACGGAGCTCCTACAATGAGCAGTTCTTC. Translated, it gives CASSLERSSYNEQFF.

Comments on this clonotype: Being one base from a much bigger clone, this may be a read error. The chain carries TRBV28 and TRBJ2-1, with 7 bases identical to TRBD2. The CDR3 extends over 13 amino acids. The V segment lost 8 bases and the J segment 0 bases; nucleotides outside the gene matches: 1. CDR1 is MDHEN, CDR2 SYDVKM, per germline. This chain's CDR3 is CASCGSSYNEQFF. The CDR3 region has the DNA TGTGCCAGCTGCGGGAGCTCCTACAATGAGCAGTTCTTC.

This clonotype was counted at least ten times. A junction boundary mismatches the germline segment, possibly from a read error. J is TRBJ1-1 and V is TRBV19; perhaps TRBD1 as D (5 bases). The CDR3 length is 11 residues. CDR1 and CDR2 from the germline V gene are LNHDA and SQIVND (reference sequence). The DNA for the CDR3 is TGTGCCAGTATGGAGGACACAGAAGCTTTCTTT. Its translation is CASMEDTEAFF.

In its sample, this clonotype was seen many times. The genes are TRBV20-1 and TRBJ2-5, with 9 bases identical to TRBD2. Germline assignment: CDR1 DFQATT and CDR2 SNEGSKA (reference sequence). The CDR3 sequence is 11 residues long. Trimming cost V 8 bases and J 3 bases; bases outside gene matches: 1. The CDR3 region has the DNA TGCAGTTTAGCGGGAGAAGAGACCCAGTACTTC. It translates to CSLAGEETQYF.

V is TRBV2 and J is TRBJ1-1, with D uncertain. Trimming took off 5 bases at V and 4 bases at J, with 11 bases between the two ends. This CDR3 has 13 amino acids. The V gene's germline CDR1 is SNHLY and CDR2 FYNNEI. The CDR3 region has the DNA TGTGCCAGCAGTTCTACTCATAGCACTGAAGCTTTCTTT. It translates to CASSSTHSTEAFF.

This clonotype was seen ten or more times. The chain employs TRBV18 and TRBJ2-5; D call uncertain. Germline-derived CDR1 and CDR2 are KGHSH and LQKENI. Trimming removed 3 bases at V and 1 base at J, with 6 bases between. This CDR3 has 13 residues. The CDR3 reads CASSPVSQETQYF. The CDR3 coding sequence is TGTGCCAGCTCACCCGTCAGCCAAGAGACCCAGTACTTC.

The chain couples TRBV3-1 to TRBJ2-5; 11 nucleotides match TRBD2. Per germline, CDR1 LGHDT and CDR2 YNNKEL (reference sequence). Unmatched junction bases numbered 4, after V lost 4 bases and J lost 3 bases. This CDR3 spans 15 amino acids. This chain's CDR3 is CASSPLAGVKETQYF. The CDR3 DNA sequence: TGTGCCAGCAGCCCACTAGCGGGAGTAAAAGAGACCCAGTACTTC.

Comments on this clonotype: This may come from a read error, since a much larger clone is one base off. The rearrangement joins TRBV20-1 to TRBJ2-3; D might be TRBD2 (6 bases). V dropped 3 bases and J dropped 4 bases, with 17 bases sitting between them. Germline loops: CDR1 DFQATT, CDR2 SNEGSKA (reference sequence). The length of the CDR3 is 15 residues. The CDR3 region has the DNA TGCAGTGCTAGTGGTCACTTGGAGGGGCCAGATACGCAGTATTTT. This translates into CSASGHLEGPDTQYF.

This clonotype was recorded many times. The chain links TRBV24-1 to TRBJ2-5; D not certain. Germline CDR1 and CDR2: KGHDR and SFDVKD. Deletions cut 4 bases from V and 0 bases from J, with 5 bases between. The CDR3 consists of 13 residues. Written as DNA, the CDR3 is TGTGCCACCAGTGAGGGGAACCAAGAGACCCAGTACTTC. Protein: CATSEGNQETQYF.